This TCR beta chain was retrieved from a study of Tregs in tolerant kidney transplant recipients. Study-level findings and limits: In tolerant patients, donor-specific Tregs outgrew total Tregs, suggesting antigen-driven expansion.

V lost 0 bases, J lost 0 bases, and 19 bases stayed unmatched. This CDR3 is built from 20 residues. Germline V gene sequence: CDR1 DFQATT, CDR2 SNEGSKA (reference sequence). A remark on this clone: Its specificity is not known. Read coverage stops 3 residues before the CDR3 terminus; the germline J gene supplies the remainder.

The nonmyeloablative bone marrow transplants came from related graft donors, with transient mixed chimerism. Only in-frame clones appear in the TCRdb table, and some are missing; sequencing was by immunoSEQ multiplex PCR. This sample's clone table lists 15,000 or so clones. The chain links TRBV20-1 to TRBJ2-7; 8 bases line up with TRBD1. This TCR came from a human patient who received a combined kidney and bone marrow transplant. Some of the T cells might come from the graft donor. Sequenced material: CD4+ T cells from blood (PBMCs), taken 12 months after the transplant. Incomplete CDR3 DNA: TGCAGTGCTAGAGACGGACTCGGACAGGGCTCTTACTTCTACTCCTACGAG. Its protein is CSARDGLGQGSYFYSYE. The CDR3, in full, reads CSARDGLGQGSYFYSYEQYF.